The clone carrying this T cell receptor beta chain was seen once. Its target is unknown. The data derive from a study of PD-1 blockade in classical Hodgkin lymphoma. Overall study: Patients were infused with nivolumab 3 mg/kg every 2 weeks.

Whole-study findings and limits: Some patients began nivolumab under 1 year after ASCT. These patients were excluded from later analyses. Complete responders possessed baseline diversity comparable to newly diagnosed patients.

Germline V gene data show CDR1 as MRHNA and CDR2 as SNTAGT. V gave up 9 bases and J gave up 3 bases, with 20 bases separating them. The CDR3 spans 16 residues. The protocol was immunoSEQ multiplex PCR, while the TCRdb copy is restricted to in-frame clones and leaves out a portion. The profile shows about 10,000 clones, more than 75% of them singletons. Brentuximab vedotin exposure varied among the patients, all of whom had relapsed after autologous stem cell transplantation. This chain uses TRBV6-4 with TRBJ2-2; tentatively, D is TRBD1 (5 bases). The starting material was peripheral blood mononuclear cells (PBMCs), obtained before the second cycle of nivolumab. This clonotype was sampled from a human donor with classical Hodgkin lymphoma. CDR3 sequence: CASSLGDGYHTGELFF. CDR3 in DNA: TGTGCCAGTTCGCTAGGGGATGGATACCACACCGGGGAGCTGTTTTTT.